This T cell receptor (beta chain) emerged from a study of T cell responses to AZD1222 COVID-19 vaccine. Profiled with immunoSEQ multiplex PCR; TCRdb holds only in-frame clones, not every one. The table lists more than 110,000 clones, approximately 89% of them singletons. Trimming left V 4 bases short and J 10 bases short, with 19 bases between. Germline CDR1 reads LGHDT; CDR2 reads YNNKEL (reference sequence). The CDR3 contains 14 residues. The chain has TRBV3-1 (or the pseudogene TRBV3-2) and TRBJ1-1; D is perhaps TRBD1 (6 bases). This sequence was found in an adult in good health. Here the sequenced sample was peripheral blood, taken on day 0 of AZD1222 vaccination. The CDR3 is CASSPLGVTGGAFF. In DNA form, the CDR3 reads TGTGCCAGCAGCCCCCTCGGAGTGACAGGAGGAGCTTTCTTT.